Detailed here is one T cell receptor beta chain. Its target is not known. Sequencing used immunoSEQ multiplex PCR; TCRdb keeps in-frame clones, though not all of them. The data show tens of thousands of clones, approximately 80% seen once. This sample was taken from a study of PD-1 blockade in classical Hodgkin lymphoma. Overall study: Intravenous delivery of nivolumab at 3 mg/kg to patients occurred every 2 weeks. Notes on the study in general: TCR diversity at baseline was reported to be reduced in newly diagnosed patients relative to healthy donors. Exclusion covered patients beginning nivolumab under 1 year post-ASCT.

There was relapse after autologous stem cell transplantation in every patient, and there was variation in brentuximab vedotin exposure. Researchers report purifying CD4+ T cells from thawed PBMCs by magnetic negative selection. Germline-derived CDR1 and CDR2 are MNHNY and SVGAGI (reference sequence). The CDR3 contains 15 residues. J gave up 5 bases and V 8 bases, and 13 bases lay outside the gene matches. The clonotype was recovered from a human donor with classical Hodgkin lymphoma. This sample comprised CD4+ T cells from blood, obtained at baseline. The chain carries TRBV6-6 and TRBJ2-5; 8 nucleotides match TRBD2. CDR3 sequence: CASQTDGRGLETQYF. In nucleotides, the CDR3 is TGTGCCAGCCAGACGGACGGGAGGGGATTGGAGACCCAGTACTTC.